The 8 T cell receptor beta chains below were found in one sample sequenced in a study of T cells expressing NK-cell markers (dated by TCRdb to between 2020 and 2021). Library preparation was by 5' RACE. Sequencing used an Illumina HiSeq 2000. Following TCRdb reprocessing, every CDR3 protein sequence forms one entry, and DNA is not provided. The sample table records under 200,000 distinct CDR3 sequences. In total, the top ten clones hold 18% of the sample. The sample comprised blood T cells: a sorted CD56 or NKG2C T cell subset, CD4+ or CD8+ T cells, or bulk PBMC T cells (not recorded which). The origin of the receptors is a woman between 18 and 75 years old in good health.

The chain links TRBV29-1 to TRBJ1-1; the TCRdb call, TRBD1, lacks DNA for checking. Germline V gene lookup returns CDR1 SQVTM and CDR2 ANQGSEA. This CDR3 spans 13 amino acids. CDR3 in amino acids: CSVERTGDTEAFF.

The chain recombines TRBV5-4 with TRBJ2-3; TCRdb lists TRBD2, though no DNA is available to test this call. The germline gives CDR1 SGHNT, CDR2 YYREEE (reference sequence). This CDR3 has 15 amino acids. CDR3 residues: CASSLASGSPDTQYF.

This chain connects TRBV2 to TRBJ2-7; absent DNA, TCRdb's TRBD2 call cannot be checked. CDR1 is SNHLY, CDR2 FYNNEI, per germline. The CDR3 totals 14 residues. This CDR3 reads CASSVRTPSYEQYF.

The chain recombines TRBV3-1 with TRBJ2-5; absent DNA, TCRdb's TRBD2 call cannot be checked. The length of the CDR3 is 16 residues. CDR1 is LGHDT and CDR2 is YNNKEL in the germline V gene (reference sequence). The CDR3 sequence is CASSLTSGRAGETQYF.

The rearrangement joins TRBV3-1 to TRBJ1-1; TCRdb reports TRBD1, a call that lacks DNA to check it against. The CDR3 runs to 13 residues. Germline V lookup: CDR1 LGHDT, CDR2 YNNKEL (reference sequence). This CDR3 reads CASSQVEGAEAFF.

The chain links TRBV3-1 to TRBJ2-1; TCRdb returns TRBD2, unconfirmable since there is no DNA. CDR1 is LGHDT, CDR2 YNNKEL, per germline (reference sequence). The CDR3 spans 15 residues. CDR3 residues: CASSATSSVDNEQFF.

This sequence joins TRBV20-1 and TRBJ2-1; without DNA, the TCRdb call of TRBD1 cannot be checked. Germline loops: CDR1 DFQATT, CDR2 SNEGSKA (reference sequence). CDR3 length: 16 amino acids. CDR3 loop: CSARPGEEGDYNEQFF.

The chain uses TRBV5-1 and TRBJ2-2; absent DNA, TCRdb's TRBD1 call cannot be checked. The CDR3 runs to 15 residues. Germline V gene data show CDR1 as SGHRS and CDR2 as YFSETQ. CDR3 loop: CASSHDRAATGELFF.